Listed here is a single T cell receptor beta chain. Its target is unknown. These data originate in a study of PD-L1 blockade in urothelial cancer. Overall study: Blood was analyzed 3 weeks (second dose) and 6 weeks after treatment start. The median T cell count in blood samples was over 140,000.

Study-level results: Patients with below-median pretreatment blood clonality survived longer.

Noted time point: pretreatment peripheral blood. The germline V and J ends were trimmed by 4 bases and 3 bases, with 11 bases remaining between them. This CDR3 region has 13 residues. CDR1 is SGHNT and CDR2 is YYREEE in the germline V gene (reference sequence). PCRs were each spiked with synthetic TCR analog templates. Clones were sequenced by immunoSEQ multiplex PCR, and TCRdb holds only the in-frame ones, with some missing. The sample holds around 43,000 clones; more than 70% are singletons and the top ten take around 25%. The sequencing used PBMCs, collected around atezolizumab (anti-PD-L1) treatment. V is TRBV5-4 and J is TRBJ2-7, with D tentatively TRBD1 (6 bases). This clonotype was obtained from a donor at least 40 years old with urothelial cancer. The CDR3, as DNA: TGTGCCAGCAGCCGGGACATCTACTACGAGCAGTACTTC. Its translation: CASSRDIYYEQYF. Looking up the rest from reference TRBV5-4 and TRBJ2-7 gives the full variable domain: ETGVTQSPTHLIKTRGQQVTLRCSSQSGHNTVSWYQQALGQGPQFIFQYYREEENGRGNFPPRFSGLQFPNYSSELNVNALELDDSALYLCASSRDIYYEQYFGPGTRLTVT.